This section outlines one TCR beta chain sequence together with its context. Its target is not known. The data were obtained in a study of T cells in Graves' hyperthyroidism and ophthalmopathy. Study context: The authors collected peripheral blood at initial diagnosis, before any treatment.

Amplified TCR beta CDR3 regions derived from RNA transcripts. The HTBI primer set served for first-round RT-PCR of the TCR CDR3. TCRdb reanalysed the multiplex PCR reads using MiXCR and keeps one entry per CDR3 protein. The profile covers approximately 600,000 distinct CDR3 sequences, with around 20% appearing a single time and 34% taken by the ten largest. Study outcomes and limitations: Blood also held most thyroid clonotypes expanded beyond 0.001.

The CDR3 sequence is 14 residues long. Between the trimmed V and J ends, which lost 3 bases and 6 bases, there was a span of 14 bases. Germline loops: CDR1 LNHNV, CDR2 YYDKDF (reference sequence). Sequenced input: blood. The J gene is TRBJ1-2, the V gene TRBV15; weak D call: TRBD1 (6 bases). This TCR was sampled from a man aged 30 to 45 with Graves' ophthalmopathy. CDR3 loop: CATSSPGHFHGYTF. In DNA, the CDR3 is TGTGCCACCAGCAGTCCGGGACACTTCCATGGCTACACCTTC.